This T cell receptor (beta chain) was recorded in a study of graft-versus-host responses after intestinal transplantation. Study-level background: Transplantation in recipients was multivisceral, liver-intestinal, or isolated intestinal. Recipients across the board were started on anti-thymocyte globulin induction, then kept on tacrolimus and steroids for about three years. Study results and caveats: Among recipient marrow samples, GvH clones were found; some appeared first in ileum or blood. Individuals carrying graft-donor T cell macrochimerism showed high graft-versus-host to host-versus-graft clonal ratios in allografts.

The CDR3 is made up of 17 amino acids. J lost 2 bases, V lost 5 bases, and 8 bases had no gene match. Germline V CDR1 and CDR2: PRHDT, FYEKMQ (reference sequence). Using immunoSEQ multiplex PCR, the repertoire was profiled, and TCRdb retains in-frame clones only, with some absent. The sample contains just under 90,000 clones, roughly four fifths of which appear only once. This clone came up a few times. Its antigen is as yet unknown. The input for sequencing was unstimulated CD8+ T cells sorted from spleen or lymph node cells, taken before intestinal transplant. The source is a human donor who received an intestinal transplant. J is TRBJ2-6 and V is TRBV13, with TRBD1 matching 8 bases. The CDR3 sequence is CASSTDRAPTGANVLTF. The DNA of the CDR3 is TGTGCCAGCAGCACGGACAGGGCTCCTACTGGGGCCAACGTCCTGACTTTC.